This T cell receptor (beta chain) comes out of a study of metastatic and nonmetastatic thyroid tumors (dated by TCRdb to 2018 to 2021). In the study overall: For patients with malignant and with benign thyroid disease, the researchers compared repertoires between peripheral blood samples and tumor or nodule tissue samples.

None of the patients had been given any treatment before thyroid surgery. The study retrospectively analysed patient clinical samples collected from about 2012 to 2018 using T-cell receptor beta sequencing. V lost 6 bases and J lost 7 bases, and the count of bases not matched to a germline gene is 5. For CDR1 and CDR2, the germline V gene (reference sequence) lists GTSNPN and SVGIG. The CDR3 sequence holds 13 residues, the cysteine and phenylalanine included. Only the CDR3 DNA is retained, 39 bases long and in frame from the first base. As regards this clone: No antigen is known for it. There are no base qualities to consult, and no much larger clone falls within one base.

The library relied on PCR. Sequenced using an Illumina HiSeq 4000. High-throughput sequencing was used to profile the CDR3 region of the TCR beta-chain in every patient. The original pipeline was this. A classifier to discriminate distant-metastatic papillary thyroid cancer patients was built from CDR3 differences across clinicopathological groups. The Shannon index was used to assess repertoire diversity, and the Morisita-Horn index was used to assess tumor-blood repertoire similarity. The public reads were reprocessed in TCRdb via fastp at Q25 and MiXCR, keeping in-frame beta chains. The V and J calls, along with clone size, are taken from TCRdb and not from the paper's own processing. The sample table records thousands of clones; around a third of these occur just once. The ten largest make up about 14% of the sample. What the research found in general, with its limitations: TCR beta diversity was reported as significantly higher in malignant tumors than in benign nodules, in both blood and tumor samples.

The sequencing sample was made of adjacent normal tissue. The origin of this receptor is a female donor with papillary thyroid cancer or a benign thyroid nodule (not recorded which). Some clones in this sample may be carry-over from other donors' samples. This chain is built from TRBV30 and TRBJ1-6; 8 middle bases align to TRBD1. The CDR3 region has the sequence CACQGADNSPLHF. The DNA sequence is TGTGCCTGCCAGGGGGCTGACAATTCACCCCTCCACTTT. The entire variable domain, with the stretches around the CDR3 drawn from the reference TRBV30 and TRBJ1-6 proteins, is SQTIHQWPATLVQPVGSPLSLECTVEGTSNPNLYWYRQAAGRGLQLLFYSVGIGQISSEVPQNLSASRPQDRQFILSSKKLLLSDSGFYLCACQGADNSPLHFGNGTRLTVT.